This T cell receptor beta chain is from a study of blood T cells in healthy people across ages. A sample-barcoded 5' primer and a J-beta primer mix were used in a second PCR of roughly 7 to 11 cycles. A single record per CDR3 protein comes from TCRdb applying MiXCR to the 5' RACE reads. Among about 830,000 distinct CDR3 sequences listed, more than 45% were seen once. The length of the CDR3 is 15 residues. CDR1 and CDR2 (germline): SGHRS, YFSETQ. The V end was cut by 4 bases, the J end by 0 bases, with 14 bases between. The chain recombines TRBV5-1 with TRBJ2-7, with D perhaps given as TRBD1 or TRBD2 (5 bases each). Material for sequencing was blood. This TCR was sampled from a man in his thirties or forties in good health. CDR3 DNA sequence: TGCGCCAGCAGCCAAGGGGACGGAGGCTCCTACGAGCAGTACTTC. Amino acids: CASSQGDGGSYEQYF.